The 29 T cell receptor beta chains below come from one sample, sequenced in a study of blood T cell repertoires in COVID-19. Repertoires were generated with immunoSEQ multiplex PCR, while TCRdb's copy carries only in-frame clones and drops some. The table records about 220,000 clones, roughly 84% of them present only once. The sample was peripheral blood. These receptors were obtained from a man aged 45-65 years with active or convalescent COVID-19.

This clone came up once. This chain links TRBV27 with TRBJ1-2; 8 bases agree with TRBD1. The J segment lost 7 bases and the V segment lost 6 bases, leaving 7 bases of the junction unmatched. The CDR3 sequence is 13 residues long. Germline CDR1 is MNHEY and CDR2 is SMNVEV (reference sequence). For the CDR3, the DNA is TGTGCCAGCAGGGCCCAGGGGGCTGGTGGCTACACCTTC. The encoded protein is CASRAQGAGGYTF.

CDR3 amino acids: CASSWDRGKETQYF. The CDR3 DNA reads TGTGCCAGCAGCTGGGACAGGGGAAAAGAGACCCAGTACTTC. The chain uses TRBV11-2 and TRBJ2-5; TRBD1 agrees at 10 bases. The CDR3 runs 14 residues. Trimming took 4 bases from V and 3 from J; bases not matched to a gene: 2. Germline assignment: CDR1 SGHAT and CDR2 FQNNGV. Together with reference TRBV11-2 and TRBJ2-5, the CDR3 gives the full variable domain: EAGVAQSPRYKIIEKRQSVAFWCNPISGHATLYWYQQILGQGPKLLIQFQNNGVVDDSQLPKDRFSAERLKGVDSTLKIQPAKLEDSAVYLCASSWDRGKETQYFGPGTRLLVL.

The chain uses TRBV6-5 and TRBJ2-3; 8 bases match TRBD2. The CDR3 totals 14 residues. The germline V gene has CDR1 MNHEY and CDR2 SVGAGI. Germline trimming cut 5 bases from V and 2 bases from J; bases unmatched to any gene: 3. This chain's CDR3 is CASSPGLDTDTQYF. DNA for the CDR3: TGTGCCAGCAGTCCGGGACTAGACACAGATACGCAGTATTTT.

The J gene is TRBJ2-3, the V gene TRBV28; 9 bases map to TRBD2. This CDR3 has 14 amino acids. Germline lookup yields CDR1 MDHEN and CDR2 SYDVKM. The junction had 5 bases not matched to a gene; V was cut back by 6 bases and J by 4 bases. Here the CDR3 DNA reads TGTGCCAGCAGGCTGGGACTAGCCGCAGATACGCAGTATTTT. This sequence encodes CASRLGLAADTQYF.

The J gene is TRBJ1-3, the V gene TRBV12-3 or TRBV12-4; D possibly corresponds to TRBD1 (5 bases). Trimming took off 7 bases at V and 8 bases at J, with 12 bases between the two ends. The CDR3 contains 12 residues. CDR3 nucleotide sequence: TGTGCCAGCAAACAGGAAGGGTACACCATATATTTT. This sequence encodes CASKQEGYTIYF.

J is TRBJ1-5 and V is TRBV4-2; TRBD1 is a possible D gene (6 bases). The CDR3 loop spans 15 amino acids. V gave up 3 bases and J gave up 6 bases, with 15 bases separating them. Germline V lookup: CDR1 LGHNA, CDR2 YNFKEQ. DNA of the CDR3: TGTGCCAGCAGCCAGGGCACAGGGAGGGGTCAGCCCCAGCATTTT. It encodes CASSQGTGRGQPQHF.

This clone was observed a single time. J is TRBJ1-2 and V is TRBV5-6; D perhaps matches TRBD1 (6 bases). The CDR3 has 15 residues. Trimming shortened V by 4 bases and J by 1 base, and 14 bases separated the two germline ends. CDR1 is SGHDT, CDR2 YYEEEE, per germline. DNA of the CDR3: TGTGCCAGCAGCCCACCGGACAGATATAACTATGGCTACACCTTC. The encoded protein is CASSPPDRYNYGYTF.

The chain uses TRBV29-1 and TRBJ2-3; 9 bases agree with TRBD1. The CDR3 runs to 15 residues. The V and J ends lost 1 base and 1 base, in that order; junction bases with no gene match: 3. The V gene's germline CDR1 is SQVTM and CDR2 ANQGSEA. The CDR3 loop is CSVEGGDRGTDTQYF. The CDR3 region has the DNA TGCAGCGTTGAAGGCGGGGACAGGGGCACAGATACGCAGTATTTT.

Comment on this clone: The sample contains more than one DNA sequence encoding this CDR3. The rearrangement links TRBV28 to TRBJ2-2; perhaps TRBD2 as D (5 bases). CDR3 length: 13 amino acids. CDR1 MDHEN and CDR2 SYDVKM come from the germline V gene. V was shortened by 4 bases and J by 5 bases, with 8 bases between the two germline ends. CDR3 protein: CASSSRGTGELFF. CDR3 sequence (DNA): TGTGCCAGCAGTTCCCGGGGTACCGGGGAGCTGTTTTTT.

DNA of the CDR3: TGCAGCGTTGGAAGGGACAGGGGTTCCTACGAGCAGTACTTC. The encoded protein is CSVGRDRGSYEQYF. The J gene is TRBJ2-7, the V gene TRBV29-1; 10 nucleotides agree with TRBD1. After removal of 4 bases from V and 1 base from J, the junction contained 4 bases not matched to a gene. Germline CDR1 and CDR2: SQVTM and ANQGSEA. The CDR3 is made up of 14 amino acids.

The V call is TRBV7-9, the J call TRBJ2-3, with TRBD1 matching 9 bases. This CDR3 has 15 residues. In germline, CDR1 is SEHNR, CDR2 FQNEAQ (reference sequence). V gave up 5 bases and J gave up 0 bases; unmatched junction bases: 3. The CDR3 region is CASSRDRASTDTQYF. The CDR3 DNA is TGTGCCAGCAGCCGGGACAGGGCGAGCACAGATACGCAGTATTTT. Based on the CDR3 plus reference TRBV7-9 and TRBJ2-3, the full variable domain is DTGVSQNPRHKITKRGQNVTFRCDPISEHNRLYWYRQTLGQGPEFLTYFQNEAQLEKSRLLSDRFSAERPKGSFSTLEIQRTEQGDSAMYLCASSRDRASTDTQYFGPGTRLTVL.

The chain has TRBV3-1 (or the pseudogene TRBV3-2) and TRBJ2-3, with D tentatively TRBD2 (6 bases). V was shortened by 3 bases and J by 2 bases, with 6 bases between the two germline ends. The germline CDR1 and CDR2 sequences are LGHDT and YNNKEL (reference sequence). The CDR3 loop spans 13 amino acids. The CDR3, as DNA: TGTGCCAGCAGCCAGGGACTCACAGATACGCAGTATTTT. It is translated as CASSQGLTDTQYF.

V usage is TRBV20-1 and J usage is TRBJ1-6; D possibly corresponds to TRBD1 (5 bases). V lost 3 bases, J lost 4 bases, and 7 bases lay in between. Germline V gives CDR1 DFQATT, CDR2 SNEGSKA (reference sequence). This CDR3 comprises 13 residues. CDR3 residues: CSASGTYNSPLHF. CDR3 nucleotides: TGCAGTGCTAGTGGGACTTATAATTCACCCCTCCACTTT.

The CDR3 coding sequence is TGTGCCAGCAGCACCCTAGAAGCGGGAGAAGCGGATACGCAGTATTTT. As protein: CASSTLEAGEADTQYF. The chain recombines TRBV11-3 with TRBJ2-3; 8 bases are shared with TRBD2. Germline V CDR1 and CDR2: SGHNT, YENEEA. This CDR3 has 16 residues. V gave up 5 bases and J gave up 6 bases; unmatched junction bases: 13. The full variable domain, rest sourced from reference TRBV11-3 and TRBJ2-3, is EAGVVQSPRYKIIEKKQPVAFWCNPISGHNTLYWYLQNLGQGPELLIRYENEEAVDDSQLPKDRFSAERLKGVDSTLKIQPAELGDSAVYLCASSTLEAGEADTQYFGPGTRLTVL.

This clone was seen only once. The chain recombines TRBV5-6 with TRBJ2-1, with D maybe TRBD2 (5 bases). The CDR3 loop spans 17 amino acids. Germline CDR1 is SGHDT and CDR2 is YYEEEE. Trimming removed 1 base from V and 4 bases from J, with 18 bases in between. For the CDR3, the DNA is TGTGCCAGCAGCTTGCTGGCCAGCGGAGCCCAGTACAATGAGCAGTTCTTC. It yields the protein CASSLLASGAQYNEQFF.

This chain joins TRBV4-1 and TRBJ1-5, with 7 bases aligning to TRBD1. The germline CDR1 and CDR2 sequences are MGHRA and YSYEKL. The CDR3 length is 15 residues. Unmatched junction bases numbered 8, after V lost 3 bases and J lost 6 bases. The CDR3 DNA follows: TGCGCCAGCAGCCACCAGACAGGGTCGGGTCAGCCCCAGCATTTT. This encodes CASSHQTGSGQPQHF.

In this sample, this clone turned up a few times. V usage is TRBV2 and J usage is TRBJ2-5, with a possible D match to TRBD1 (7 bases). Germline CDR1 is SNHLY and CDR2 is FYNNEI. The CDR3 is made up of 14 amino acids. Deletions cut 8 bases from V and 2 bases from J, with 15 bases between. Here the CDR3 reads CASGGGTVQETQYF. In DNA form, the CDR3 reads TGTGCCAGCGGAGGAGGGACAGTTCAAGAGACCCAGTACTTC.

The V call is TRBV9, the J call TRBJ2-2, with 9 bases matching TRBD2. Germline-derived CDR1 and CDR2 are SGDLS and YYNGEE. The CDR3 spans 15 residues. J gave up 4 bases and V 0 bases, and 1 base lay outside the gene matches. The CDR3 region has the DNA TGTGCCAGCAGCGTAGCTAGCGGGGCCACCGGGGAGCTGTTTTTT. Encoded protein: CASSVASGATGELFF.

This clone was recorded once. V gene TRBV30 combines with J gene TRBJ1-5; unclear D gene. Per germline, CDR1 GTSNPN and CDR2 SVGIG (reference sequence). The length of the CDR3 is 16 residues. Trimming removed 0 bases at V and 0 bases at J, with 12 bases between. In DNA, the CDR3 is TGTGCCTGGAGTGTATATGGAGTTTATAGCAATCAGCCCCAGCATTTT. Residues: CAWSVYGVYSNQPQHF.

The V gene is TRBV4-1, the J gene TRBJ2-2, with D possibly matching TRBD2 (5 bases). Trimming took 0 bases from V and 6 from J, leaving 14 bases between them. Germline values: CDR1 MGHRA, CDR2 YSYEKL. This CDR3 has 16 residues. The CDR3 reads CASSQEELVQAGELFF. The DNA for the CDR3 is TGCGCCAGCAGCCAAGAGGAACTAGTCCAGGCCGGGGAGCTGTTTTTT.

The rearrangement joins TRBV21-1 to TRBJ1-1; TRBD1 reflects the table's D call only, with no check against the DNA. TRBV21-1 is classified as a pseudogene. This CDR3 is built from 18 residues. CDR3 sequence reads: CASSKNDRGRNANTEAFF. The CDR3 nucleotides are TGTGCCAGCAGCAAAAACGACAGGGGGCGGAACGCGAACACTGAAGCTTTCTTT.

The rearrangement links TRBV5-6 to TRBJ2-1, with D perhaps matching TRBD2 (6 bases). With 2 bases removed from V and 6 bases from J, the gap between germline ends came to 9 bases. CDR3 length: 13 residues. Germline V gene lookup returns CDR1 SGHDT and CDR2 YYEEEE. CDR3 DNA sequence: TGTGCCAGCAGCTTCGGGACTCGCAATGAGCAGTTCTTC. This sequence encodes CASSFGTRNEQFF.

Only one count was recorded for this clone. The chain links TRBV5-4 to TRBJ2-1, with 12 bases fitting TRBD2. Germline V gene data show CDR1 as SGHNT and CDR2 as YYREEE (reference sequence). Trimming removed 0 bases from V and 15 bases from J; junction bases left unmatched: 4. This CDR3 comprises 13 residues. The CDR3 is CASSLAGLAGLFF. The CDR3 DNA is TGTGCCAGCAGCTTGGCCGGACTAGCGGGACTGTTCTTC.

The chain combines TRBV9 with TRBJ2-2; 8 bases align to TRBD1. Per germline, CDR1 SGDLS and CDR2 YYNGEE. The CDR3 contains 17 residues. J lost 3 bases, V lost 0 bases, and 7 bases had no gene match. The CDR3 here is CASSVGEQGAYTGELFF. For the CDR3, the DNA is TGTGCCAGCAGCGTAGGGGAGCAGGGGGCTTACACCGGGGAGCTGTTTTTT. Looking up the rest from reference TRBV9 and TRBJ2-2 gives the full variable domain: DSGVTQTPKHLITATGQRVTLRCSPRSGDLSVYWYQQSLDQGLQFLIQYYNGEERAKGNILERFSAQQFPDLHSELNLSSLELGDSALYFCASSVGEQGAYTGELFFGEGSRLTVL.

V and J are TRBV5-6 and TRBJ2-4; D might be TRBD2 (6 bases). The germline gives CDR1 SGHDT, CDR2 YYEEEE. CDR3 length equals 16 residues. The V and J ends lost 3 bases and 4 bases respectively, with 17 bases between them. The CDR3 bases are TGTGCCAGCAGCTCTCAGCAACAAGGGACTAAAAACATTCAGTACTTC. It translates to CASSSQQQGTKNIQYF.

The chain combines TRBV5-8 with TRBJ1-5; no clear D gene. The CDR3 runs 16 residues. Germline V lookup: CDR1 SGHTS, CDR2 YDEGEE. The V end lost 0 bases, the J end lost 2 bases, and 12 bases lay between the germline ends. For the CDR3, the DNA is TGTGCCAGCAGCTTGGAGGGAGGGTTGGGCAATCAGCCCCAGCATTTT. Translated: CASSLEGGLGNQPQHF.

The genes are TRBV21-1 and TRBJ2-7; TRBD1, as called in the table, went unchecked against the DNA. TRBV21-1 is marked as a pseudogene. The CDR3 has 16 residues. The CDR3 DNA reads as TGTGCCAGCAGCCTTTGCAGGGGAGAATGTTCCTACGAGCAGTACGTC. Amino acid sequence: CASSLCRGECSYEQYV.

The V gene is TRBV4-3, the J gene TRBJ2-3; possible D gene TRBD2, 5 bases. Trimming took off 4 bases at V and 4 bases at J, with 27 bases between the two ends. This CDR3 is 19 amino acids long. Germline CDR1 reads LGHNA; CDR2 reads YSLEER. The CDR3 loop is CASSRLDPRVGSPPDTQYF. The CDR3 bases are TGCGCCAGCAGCCGCTTAGACCCGAGGGTGGGATCCCCCCCAGATACGCAGTATTTT.

V and J are TRBV6-2 or TRBV6-3 and TRBJ2-1, with D perhaps matching TRBD1 (6 bases). The CDR3 loop spans 14 amino acids. The V end was cut by 5 bases, the J end by 5 bases, with 13 bases between. Per germline, CDR1 MNHEY and CDR2 SVGEGT. CDR3 loop: CASSPRTADNEQFF. CDR3 bases: TGTGCCAGCAGTCCCCGGACAGCAGACAATGAGCAGTTCTTC.